Listed here are 8 T cell receptor beta chains from one sample, sequenced in a study of blood T cell repertoires in COVID-19. Assay: immunoSEQ multiplex PCR; the TCRdb copy retains only in-frame clones and omits some. The sample carries 300,000 to 400,000 clones, roughly 86% recorded once. The specimen sequenced was peripheral blood. These receptor sequences come from a woman in her sixties or seventies with COVID-19, enrolled during active disease.

The CDR3 loop is CASSILGQPGNTIYF. The CDR3 DNA sequence: TGTGCCAGCAGTATACTCGGACAACCTGGAAACACCATATATTTT. The chain couples TRBV6-5 to TRBJ1-3; D may be TRBD1 (5 bases). Germline V gene data show CDR1 as MNHEY and CDR2 as SVGAGI. The CDR3 totals 15 residues. The V end lost 5 bases, the J end lost 2 bases, and 13 bases lay between the germline ends.

J is TRBJ1-5 and V is TRBV30; D is ambiguous. CDR3 length equals 13 residues. Germline V gene lookup returns CDR1 GTSNPN and CDR2 SVGIG (reference sequence). The ends were cut back, 2 bases at V and 5 bases at J, with 10 bases in the middle. The CDR3 region has the DNA TGTGCCTGGAGTAAGCAGCAGGATCAGCCCCAGCATTTT. Protein: CAWSKQQDQPQHF.

V usage is TRBV19 and J usage is TRBJ2-2; TRBD1 matches at 9 bases. The germline V gene encodes CDR1 LNHDA and CDR2 SQIVND (reference sequence). This CDR3 has 15 residues. The trim removed 6 bases at V and 2 bases at J, leaving 4 bases unmatched. The CDR3 region has the DNA TGTGCCAGTAGCCCGGACAGGGGAAACACCGGGGAGCTGTTTTTT. Its translation is CASSPDRGNTGELFF.

The genes are TRBV5-4 and TRBJ2-3, with 11 bases identical to TRBD2. CDR1 and CDR2 from the germline V gene are SGHNT and YYREEE (reference sequence). The junction had 6 bases not matched to a gene; V was cut back by 1 base and J by 2 bases. The CDR3 has 17 residues. The CDR3 spells CASSLLQLAGATDTQYF. DNA of the CDR3: TGTGCCAGCAGCTTGCTCCAACTAGCGGGGGCCACAGATACGCAGTATTTT.

V and J are TRBV7-3 and TRBJ2-5; TRBD2 might be the D (6 bases). This CDR3 contains 15 residues. V dropped 5 bases and J dropped 5 bases, with 18 bases sitting between them. The germline gives CDR1 SGHTA, CDR2 FQGTGA. This CDR3 reads CASSPGGSLRETQYF. CDR3 coding DNA: TGTGCCAGCAGCCCCGGAGGGTCCCTAAGGGAGACCCAGTACTTC. Full variable domain (rest looked up from reference TRBV7-3 and TRBJ2-5): GAGVSQTPSNKVTEKGKYVELRCDPISGHTALYWYRQSLGQGPEFLIYFQGTGAADDSGLPNDRFFAVRPEGSVSTLKIQRTERGDSAVYLCASSPGGSLRETQYFGPGTRLLVL.

V is TRBV18 and J is TRBJ1-3; 7 bases line up with TRBD1. J lost 0 bases, V lost 3 bases, and 2 bases had no gene match. This CDR3 comprises 15 residues. Germline CDR1 reads KGHSH; CDR2 reads LQKENI. CDR3 loop: CASSPNRGSGNTIYF. In DNA, the CDR3 is TGTGCCAGCTCACCCAACAGGGGCTCTGGAAACACCATATATTTT.

CDR3 in amino acids: CASSVRGDTQYF. The CDR3 DNA reads TGTGCCAGCAGCGTAAGGGGAGATACGCAGTATTTT. The V and J genes are TRBV7-2 and TRBJ2-3; tentatively, D is TRBD1 (5 bases). The germline gives CDR1 SGHTA, CDR2 FQGNSA. V gave up 5 bases and J gave up 5 bases, with 8 bases separating them. This CDR3 is built from 12 residues. Full variable domain (missing parts from reference TRBV7-2 and TRBJ2-3): GAGVSQSPSNKVTEKGKDVELRCDPISGHTALYWYRQSLGQGLEFLIYFQGNSAPDKSGLPSDRFSAERTGGSVSTLTIQRTQQEDSAVYLCASSVRGDTQYFGPGTRLTVL.

This clone was found once. The genes are TRBV12-3 or TRBV12-4 and TRBJ1-2; D gene ambiguous. Trimming shortened V by 5 bases and J by 4 bases, and 11 bases separated the two germline ends. The CDR3 loop spans 13 amino acids. CDR3 region: CASSPDGSYGYTF. CDR3 in DNA: TGTGCCAGCAGTCCGGACGGGAGCTATGGCTACACCTTC.